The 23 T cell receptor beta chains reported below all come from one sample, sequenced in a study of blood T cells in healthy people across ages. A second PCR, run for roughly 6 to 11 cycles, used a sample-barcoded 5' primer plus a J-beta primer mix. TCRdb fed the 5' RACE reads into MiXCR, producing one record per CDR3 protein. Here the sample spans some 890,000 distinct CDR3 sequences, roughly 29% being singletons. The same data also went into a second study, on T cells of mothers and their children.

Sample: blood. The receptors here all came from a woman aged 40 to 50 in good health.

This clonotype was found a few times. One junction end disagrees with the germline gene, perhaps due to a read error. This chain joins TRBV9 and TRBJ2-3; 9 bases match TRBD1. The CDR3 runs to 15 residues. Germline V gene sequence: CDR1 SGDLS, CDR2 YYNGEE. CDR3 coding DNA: TGTGCCAGCAGCGGGGGACAGGGAGGCACAGATATGCAGTATTTT. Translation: CASSGGQGGTDMQYF.

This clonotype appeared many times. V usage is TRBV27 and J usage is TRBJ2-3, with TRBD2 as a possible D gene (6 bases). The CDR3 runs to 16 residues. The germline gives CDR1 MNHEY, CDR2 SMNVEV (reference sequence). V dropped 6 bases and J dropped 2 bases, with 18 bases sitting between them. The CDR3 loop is CASRNSIAEPTDTQYF. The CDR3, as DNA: TGTGCCAGCAGAAACTCCATAGCGGAGCCCACAGATACGCAGTATTTT.

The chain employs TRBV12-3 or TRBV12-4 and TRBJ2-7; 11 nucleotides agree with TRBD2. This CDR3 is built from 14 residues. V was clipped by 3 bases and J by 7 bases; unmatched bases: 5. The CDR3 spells CASSFLAGGGEQYF. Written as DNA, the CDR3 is TGTGCCAGCAGTTTTCTAGCGGGGGGTGGAGAGCAGTACTTC.

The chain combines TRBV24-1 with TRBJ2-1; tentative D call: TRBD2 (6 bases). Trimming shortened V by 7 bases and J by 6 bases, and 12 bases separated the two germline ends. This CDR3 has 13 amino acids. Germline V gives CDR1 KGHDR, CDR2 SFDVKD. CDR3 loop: CATRGQAGNEQFF. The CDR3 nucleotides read TGTGCCACCAGGGGCCAAGCGGGCAATGAGCAGTTCTTC.

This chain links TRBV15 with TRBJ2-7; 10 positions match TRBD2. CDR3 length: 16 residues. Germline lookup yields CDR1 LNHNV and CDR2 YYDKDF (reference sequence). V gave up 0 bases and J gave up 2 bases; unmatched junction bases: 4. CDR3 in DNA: TGTGCCACCAGCAGAGATCCACTAGCGGGGACCTACGAGCAGTACTTC. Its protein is CATSRDPLAGTYEQYF.

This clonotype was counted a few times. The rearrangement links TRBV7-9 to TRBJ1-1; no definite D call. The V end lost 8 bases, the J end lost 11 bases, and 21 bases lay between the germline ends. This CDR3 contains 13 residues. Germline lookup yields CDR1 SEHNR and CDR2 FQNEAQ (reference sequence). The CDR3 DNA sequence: TGTGCCAGCGTAAAAGAGGTGGTCCGGGAGGCTTTCTTT. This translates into CASVKEVVREAFF.

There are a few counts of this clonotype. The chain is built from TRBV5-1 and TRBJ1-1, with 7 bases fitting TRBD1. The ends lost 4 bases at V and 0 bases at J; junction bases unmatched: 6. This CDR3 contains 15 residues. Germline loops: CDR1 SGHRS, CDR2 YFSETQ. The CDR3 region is CASSQGGVVNTEAFF. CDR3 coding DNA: TGCGCCAGCAGCCAGGGGGGCGTGGTGAACACTGAAGCTTTCTTT.

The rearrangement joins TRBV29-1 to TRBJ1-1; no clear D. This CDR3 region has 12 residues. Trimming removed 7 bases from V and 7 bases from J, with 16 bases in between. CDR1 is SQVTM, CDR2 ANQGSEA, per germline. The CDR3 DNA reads TGCAGCGCTGCCCCAGTGAAACTTGAAGCTTTCTTT. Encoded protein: CSAAPVKLEAFF.

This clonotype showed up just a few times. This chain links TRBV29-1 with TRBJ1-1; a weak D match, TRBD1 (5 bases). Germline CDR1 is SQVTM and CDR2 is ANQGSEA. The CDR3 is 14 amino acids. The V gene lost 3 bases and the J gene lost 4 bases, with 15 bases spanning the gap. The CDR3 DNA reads TGCAGCGTTGAGGTCGCGGGGGGGTCCACTGAAGCTTTCTTT. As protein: CSVEVAGGSTEAFF.

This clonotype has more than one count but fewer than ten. CDR3 residues: CASSPSGRTGEQFF. CDR3 nucleotide sequence: TGTGCCAGCTCACCCAGTGGCAGGACGGGTGAGCAGTTCTTC. This chain joins TRBV18 and TRBJ2-1; no reliable D call. Germline lookup yields CDR1 KGHSH and CDR2 LQKENI. Deletions cut 3 bases from V and 9 bases from J, with 15 bases between. There are 14 residues in the CDR3. The full variable domain, completed using reference TRBV18 and TRBJ2-1, is NAGVMQNPRHLVRRRGQEARLRCSPMKGHSHVYWYRQLPEEGLKFMVYLQKENIIDESGMPKERFSAEFPKEGPSILRIQQVVRGDSAAYFCASSPSGRTGEQFFGPGTRLTVL.

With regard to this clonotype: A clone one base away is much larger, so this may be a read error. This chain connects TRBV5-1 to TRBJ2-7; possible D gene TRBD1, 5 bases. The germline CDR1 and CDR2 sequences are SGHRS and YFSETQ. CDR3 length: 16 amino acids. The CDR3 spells CASSVGPGMGTYVQYF. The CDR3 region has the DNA TGCGCCAGCAGCGTCGGACCAGGGATGGGCACCTACGTGCAGTACTTC.

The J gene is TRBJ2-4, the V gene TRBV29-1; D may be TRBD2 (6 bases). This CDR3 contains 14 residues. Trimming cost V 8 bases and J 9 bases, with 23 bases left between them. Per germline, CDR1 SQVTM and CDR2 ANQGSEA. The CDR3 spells CSTQEGRSGSIQYF. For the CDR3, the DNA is TGCAGCACACAGGAGGGGCGTTCGGGTAGCATTCAGTACTTC.

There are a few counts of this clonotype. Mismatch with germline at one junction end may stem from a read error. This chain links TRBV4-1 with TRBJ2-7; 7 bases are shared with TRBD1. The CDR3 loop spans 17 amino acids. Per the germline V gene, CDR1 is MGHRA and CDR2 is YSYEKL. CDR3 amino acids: CASSQGPAGGTLYERYF. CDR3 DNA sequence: TGCGCCAGCAGCCAAGGTCCGGCAGGGGGTACCCTCTACGAGCGGTACTTC.

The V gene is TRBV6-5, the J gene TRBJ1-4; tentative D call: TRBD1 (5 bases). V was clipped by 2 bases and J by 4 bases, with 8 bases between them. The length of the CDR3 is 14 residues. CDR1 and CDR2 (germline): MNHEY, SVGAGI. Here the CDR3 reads CASSYRGLNEKLFF. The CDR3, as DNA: TGTGCCAGCAGTTACCGGGGCCTTAATGAAAAACTGTTTTTT.

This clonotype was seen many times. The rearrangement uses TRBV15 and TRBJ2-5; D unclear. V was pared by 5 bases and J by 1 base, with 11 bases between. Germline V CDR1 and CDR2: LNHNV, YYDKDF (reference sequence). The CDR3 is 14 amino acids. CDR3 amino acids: CATSGPQIQETQYF. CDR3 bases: TGTGCCACCAGCGGCCCACAGATCCAAGAGACCCAGTACTTC.

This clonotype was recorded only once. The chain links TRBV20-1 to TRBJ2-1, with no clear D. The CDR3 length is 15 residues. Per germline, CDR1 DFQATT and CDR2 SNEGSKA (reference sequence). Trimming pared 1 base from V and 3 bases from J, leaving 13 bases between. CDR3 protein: CSARVQRGNYNEQFF. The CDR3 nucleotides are TGCAGTGCTAGAGTCCAGCGAGGCAACTACAATGAGCAGTTCTTC.

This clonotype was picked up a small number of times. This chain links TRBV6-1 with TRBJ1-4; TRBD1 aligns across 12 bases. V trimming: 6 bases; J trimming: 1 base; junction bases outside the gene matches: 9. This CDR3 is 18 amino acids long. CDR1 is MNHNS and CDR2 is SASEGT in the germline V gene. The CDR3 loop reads CASRPNRDRGRTNEKLFF. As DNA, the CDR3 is TGTGCCAGCAGGCCCAACCGGGACAGGGGGCGAACTAATGAAAAACTGTTTTTT.

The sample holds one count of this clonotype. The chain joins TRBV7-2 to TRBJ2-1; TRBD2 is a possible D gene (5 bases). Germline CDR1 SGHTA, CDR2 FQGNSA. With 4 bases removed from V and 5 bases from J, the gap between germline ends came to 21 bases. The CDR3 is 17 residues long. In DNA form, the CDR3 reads TGTGCCAGCAGCTCCAACCCTGCGGGCGTCTCAAACAATGAGCAGTTCTTC. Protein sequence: CASSSNPAGVSNNEQFF.

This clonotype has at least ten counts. In DNA, the CDR3 is TGTGCCAGCAGCGTATACAGGGGGACGGGGCCTCGGACCTACGAGCAGTACTTC. The encoded protein is CASSVYRGTGPRTYEQYF. The rearrangement links TRBV7-2 to TRBJ2-7; 8 bases map to TRBD1. Looked up from germline, CDR1 is SGHTA and CDR2 is FQGNSA. This CDR3 spans 18 amino acids. V shed 5 bases, J shed 2 bases, and the junction held 17 bases outside the gene matches.

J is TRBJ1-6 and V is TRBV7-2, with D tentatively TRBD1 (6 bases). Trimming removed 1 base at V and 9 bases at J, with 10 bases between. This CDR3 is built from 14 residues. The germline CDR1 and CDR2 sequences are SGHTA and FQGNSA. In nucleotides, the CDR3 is TGTGCCAGCAGCTTAGTACAGGGTCTTTCACCCCTCCACTTT. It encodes CASSLVQGLSPLHF.

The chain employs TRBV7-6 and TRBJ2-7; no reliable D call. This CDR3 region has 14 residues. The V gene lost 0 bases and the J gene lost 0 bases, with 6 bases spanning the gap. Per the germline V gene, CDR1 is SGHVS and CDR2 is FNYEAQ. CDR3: CASSLAEHSYEQYF. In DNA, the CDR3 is TGTGCCAGCAGCTTAGCCGAACACTCCTACGAGCAGTACTTC.

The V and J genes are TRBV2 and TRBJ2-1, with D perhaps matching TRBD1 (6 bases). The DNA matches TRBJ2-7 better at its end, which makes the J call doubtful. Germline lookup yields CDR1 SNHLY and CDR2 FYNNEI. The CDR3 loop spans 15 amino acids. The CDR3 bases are TGTGCCAGCAGTTGGACAGATAGCTCCTACAATGAGCAGTACTTC. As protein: CASSWTDSSYNEQYF.

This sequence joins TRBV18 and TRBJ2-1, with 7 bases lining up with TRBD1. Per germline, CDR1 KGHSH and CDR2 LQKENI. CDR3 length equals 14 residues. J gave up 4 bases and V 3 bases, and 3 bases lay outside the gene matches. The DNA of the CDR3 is TGTGCCAGCTCACCCCAGGGGGTGTACAATGAGCAGTTCTTC. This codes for CASSPQGVYNEQFF.